The rows below give T cell receptor beta chains drawn from one sample of a study of cytomegalovirus exposure and HLA in healthy donors. Profiled with immunoSEQ multiplex PCR; TCRdb holds only in-frame clones, not every one. The sample holds under 200,000 clones, around 84% seen once. The material sequenced was PBMCs. The origin of the receptors is a woman between 50 and 59 years old in good health and CMV-seropositive. CDR3s include the opening cysteine and the closing phenylalanine or tryptophan. The D gene is left open where the match is weak. Some rows mark clone size as missing; the rest say once, few, many or name a class of expanded clone.

V gene	clone size	D gene	J gene	CDR3 protein	CDR3 DNA
TRBV5-1	.	.	TRBJ2-7	CASSSDREQYF	TGCGCCAGCAGCTCTGACAGAGAGCAGTACTTC
TRBV4-1	.	.	TRBJ2-2	CASSQDLSESNTGELFF	TGCGCCAGCAGCCAAGATTTGAGCGAATCGAACACCGGGGAGCTGTTTTTT
TRBV6-4	.	.	TRBJ2-7	CASSQGPVVEQYF	TGTGCCAGCAGTCAGGGCCCCGTAGTAGAGCAGTACTTC
TRBV7-9	.	.	TRBJ2-3	CASSLVLRQSTDTQYF	TGTGCCAGCAGCTTAGTTCTGCGGCAGTCCACAGATACGCAGTATTTT
TRBV5-4	.	TRBD1	TRBJ1-1	CASSLRQGATEAFF	TGTGCCAGCAGCTTAAGACAGGGGGCTACTGAAGCTTTCTTT
TRBV19	few	.	TRBJ1-6	CASSIKDRDSPLHF	TGTGCCAGTAGTATCAAGGACAGAGATTCACCCCTCCACTTT
TRBV11-2	.	.	TRBJ1-1	CASSLETVLITEAFF	TGTGCCAGCAGCTTAGAGACAGTACTTATTACTGAAGCTTTCTTT
TRBV5-1	.	TRBD2	TRBJ2-5	CASSPGLAGGSETQYF	TGCGCCAGCAGCCCAGGACTAGCGGGGGGTTCGGAGACCCAGTACTTC
TRBV9	.	.	TRBJ2-5	CASSLRGEDLGTQYF	TGTGCCAGCAGCTTGAGAGGGGAGGACTTAGGGACCCAGTACTTC
TRBV4-1	few	.	TRBJ1-6	CASSQELDTRSVTLHF	TGCGCCAGCAGCCAAGAGTTGGACACCAGGAGTGTGACCCTCCACTTT
TRBV10-3	.	.	TRBJ2-1	CAISGGQFFYNEQFF	TGTGCCATCAGCGGGGGACAGTTTTTCTACAATGAGCAGTTCTTC
TRBV19	.	.	TRBJ1-1	CASSISGLGEAFF	TGTGCCAGTAGTATATCAGGGTTGGGTGAAGCTTTCTTT
TRBV27	once	.	TRBJ1-4	CASSSRLLGPQFF	TGTGCCAGCAGTTCACGACTCTTGGGGCCTCAGTTTTTT
TRBV7-9	few	.	TRBJ1-1	CASNPRQGGGTEAFF	TGTGCCAGCAACCCCCGGCAGGGTGGAGGGACTGAAGCTTTCTTT
TRBV2	.	.	TRBJ1-2	CASNLRAEGYTF	TGTGCCAGCAATCTCAGGGCGGAGGGCTACACCTTC
TRBV7-2	.	.	TRBJ2-1	CASRLGGEHEQFF	TGTGCCAGCAGACTAGGGGGTGAACATGAGCAGTTCTTC
TRBV15	.	TRBD1	TRBJ1-5	CATSSQGAVQGPQHF	TGTGCCACCAGCAGTCAGGGGGCTGTACAGGGGCCCCAGCATTTT
TRBV18	.	TRBD2	TRBJ2-7	CASSSTGGSGGEQYF	TGTGCCAGCTCCTCGACCGGGGGGTCGGGCGGCGAGCAGTACTTC
TRBV5-5	.	TRBD1	TRBJ1-5	CASSFEGAGQPQHF	TGTGCCAGCAGCTTTGAGGGGGCGGGTCAGCCCCAGCATTTT
TRBV6-5	.	TRBD2	TRBJ2-2	CATTSGSTGELFF	TGTGCCACGACTAGCGGGAGCACCGGGGAGCTGTTTTTT
TRBV9	.	TRBD1	TRBJ1-4	CASKGAGEKLFF	TGTGCCAGCAAGGGGGCAGGAGAAAAACTGTTTTTT
TRBV28	.	.	TRBJ2-1	CASNGESLPYNEQFF	TGTGCCAGCAATGGGGAGAGTCTACCTTACAATGAGCAGTTCTTC
TRBV6-5	few	.	TRBJ1-5	CASSYSTAGQPQHF	TGTGCCAGCAGTTACTCGACGGCGGGGCAGCCCCAGCATTTT
TRBV5-1	.	.	TRBJ2-2	CASSQNTGELFF	TGCGCCAGCAGCCAAAACACCGGGGAGCTGTTTTTT
TRBV5-1	.	.	TRBJ1-5	CASSLSPNQPQHF	TGCGCCAGCAGCTTGTCCCCTAATCAGCCCCAGCATTTT
TRBV21-1	.	.	TRBJ2-3	CASSKSARATSGGTDTQYF	TGTGCCAGCAGCAAATCAGCCCGAGCGACAAGCGGGGGCACAGATACGCAGTATTTT
TRBV6-6	.	TRBD1	TRBJ1-2	CASFPGQGARGYTF	TGTGCCAGCTTCCCGGGTCAGGGGGCGCGGGGCTACACCTTC
TRBV11-3	.	TRBD2	TRBJ2-3	CASSWGRGGPISADTQYF	TGTGCCAGCAGCTGGGGTCGGGGGGGGCCCATCAGCGCAGATACGCAGTATTTT
TRBV19	.	TRBD2	TRBJ2-2	CASSPGLADTGELFF	TGTGCCAGTAGTCCGGGACTAGCCGACACCGGGGAGCTGTTTTTT
TRBV7-2	once	TRBD2	TRBJ2-7	CASSLGGGTGSYEQYF	TGTGCCAGCAGCTTAGGGGGGGGTACAGGATCCTACGAGCAGTACTTC
TRBV12-2	.	.	TRBJ1-1	CASRCGSGQGSLNTEAFF	TGTGCAAGTCGCTGTGGGTCCGGACAGGGATCCCTAAACACTGAAGCTTTCTTT
TRBV28	.	TRBD2	TRBJ2-3	CASSSAAGGQDTQYF	TGTGCCAGCAGTTCCGCGGCGGGGGGCCAGGATACGCAGTATTTT
TRBV6-5	.	TRBD2	TRBJ2-1	CASSSSGGVNNEQFF	TGTGCCAGCAGTTCAAGCGGGGGGGTGAACAATGAGCAGTTCTTC
TRBV6-5	.	TRBD2	TRBJ2-7	CASSWDGRVQYF	TGTGCCAGCAGTTGGGACGGGAGGGTGCAGTACTTC
TRBV5-1	.	.	TRBJ2-7	CASSYTGVVEQYF	TGCGCCAGCAGCTACACAGGTGTTGTCGAGCAGTACTTC
TRBV21-1	.	.	TRBJ2-1	CASPRQAFSYNEQFF	TGTGCCAGCCCGAGACAGGCCTTCTCCTACAATGAGCAGTTCTTC
TRBV5-1	.	TRBD1	TRBJ2-1	CASSSGTGAFNEQFF	TGCGCCAGCAGCTCCGGGACAGGGGCGTTCAATGAGCAGTTCTTC
TRBV7-9	few	.	TRBJ1-1	CASSLVAAPYTEAFF	TGTGCCAGCAGCTTAGTGGCCGCCCCCTACACTGAAGCTTTCTTT
TRBV5-6	.	TRBD2	TRBJ2-2	CASSLTGGANTGELFF	TGTGCCAGCAGCTTGACGGGGGGGGCGAACACCGGGGAGCTGTTTTTT
TRBV4-2	.	TRBD2	TRBJ2-5	CASSQLSGGAATSLYF	TGTGCCAGCAGCCAATTAAGCGGGGGGGCAGCGACGAGCTTATACTTC